This T cell receptor (beta chain) comes out of a study of siplizumab effects on memory and regulatory T cells. The CDR3 has 13 amino acids. In germline, CDR1 is SGHRS, CDR2 YFSETQ. V was shortened by 4 bases and J by 7 bases, with 14 bases between the two germline ends. Only one count was recorded for this clone. TCRdb's copy holds only in-frame clones and misses some; the assay was immunoSEQ multiplex PCR. Among about 100,000 clones listed, about 94% were seen once. This sequence joins TRBV5-1 and TRBJ1-2; possibly TRBD1 for D (6 bases). The sample taken for sequencing was CD4+ T cells sorted from blood. The TCR comes from a human donor in good health. The CDR3 region has the DNA TGCGCCAGCAGCGACAAGGAGGGGGGTGGCTACACCTTC. This gives the protein CASSDKEGGGYTF. Variable domain in full (rest from reference TRBV5-1 and TRBJ1-2): KAGVTQTPRYLIKTRGQQVTLSCSPISGHRSVSWYQQTPGQGLQFLFEYFSETQRNKGNFPGRFSGRQFSNSRSEMNVSTLELGDSALYLCASSDKEGGGYTFGSGTRLTVV.